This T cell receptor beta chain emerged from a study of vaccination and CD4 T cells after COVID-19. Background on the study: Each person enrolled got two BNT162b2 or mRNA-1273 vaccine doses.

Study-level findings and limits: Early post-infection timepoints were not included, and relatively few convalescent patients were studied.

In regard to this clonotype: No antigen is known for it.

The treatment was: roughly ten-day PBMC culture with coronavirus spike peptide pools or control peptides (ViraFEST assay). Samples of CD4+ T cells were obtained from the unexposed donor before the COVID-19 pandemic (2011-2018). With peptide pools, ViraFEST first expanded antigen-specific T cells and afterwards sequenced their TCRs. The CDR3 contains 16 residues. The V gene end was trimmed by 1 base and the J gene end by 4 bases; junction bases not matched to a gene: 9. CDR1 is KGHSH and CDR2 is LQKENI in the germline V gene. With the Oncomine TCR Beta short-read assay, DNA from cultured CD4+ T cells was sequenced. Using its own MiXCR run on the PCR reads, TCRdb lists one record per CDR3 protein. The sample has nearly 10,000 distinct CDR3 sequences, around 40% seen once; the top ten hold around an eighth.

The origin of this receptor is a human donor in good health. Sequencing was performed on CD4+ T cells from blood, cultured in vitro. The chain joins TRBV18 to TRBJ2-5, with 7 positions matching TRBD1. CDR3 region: CASSPLDRKDGETQYF. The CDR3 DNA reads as TGTGCCAGCTCACCACTGGACAGGAAGGATGGAGAGACCCAGTACTTC.